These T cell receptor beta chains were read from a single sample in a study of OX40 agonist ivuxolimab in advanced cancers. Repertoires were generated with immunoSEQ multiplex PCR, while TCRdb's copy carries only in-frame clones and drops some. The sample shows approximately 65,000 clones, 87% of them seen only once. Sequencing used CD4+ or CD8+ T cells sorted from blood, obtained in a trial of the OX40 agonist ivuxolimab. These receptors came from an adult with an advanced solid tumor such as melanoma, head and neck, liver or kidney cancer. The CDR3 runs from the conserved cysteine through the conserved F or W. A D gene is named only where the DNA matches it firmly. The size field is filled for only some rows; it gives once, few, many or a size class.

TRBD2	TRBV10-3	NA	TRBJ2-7	TGTGCCATCAAAGCGCGGGAGGCCCCGTCCTACGAGCAGTACTTC	CAIKAREAPSYEQYF
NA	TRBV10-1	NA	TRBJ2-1	TGCGCCAGCAGTGAGTCTGGGGCAGTAAATGAGCAGTTCTTC	CASSESGAVNEQFF
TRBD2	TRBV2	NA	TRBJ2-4	TGTGCCAGCAGATGGGGACTAGCGAGCGAAAACATTCAGTACTTC	CASRWGLASENIQYF
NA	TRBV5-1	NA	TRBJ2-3	TGCGCCAGCAGCCCCCGGACTGGTGGGGATACGCAGTATTTT	CASSPRTGGDTQYF
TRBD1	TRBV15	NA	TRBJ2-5	TGTGCCACCCGGAGTGGGACAGGGTTTTTGGAGACCCAGTACTTC	CATRSGTGFLETQYF
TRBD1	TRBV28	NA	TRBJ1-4	TGTGCCAGTTATACAGGGGCGAACGAAAAACTGTTTTTT	CASYTGANEKLFF
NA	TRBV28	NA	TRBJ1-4	TGTGCCAGCAGCCCCCCGGGGAGGGGATTTGGTGCTAATGAAAAACTGTTTTTT	CASSPPGRGFGANEKLFF
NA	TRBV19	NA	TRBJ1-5	TGTGCCAGTAATCCCCTGGGGGGAGGGGTTAATCAGCCCCAGCATTTT	CASNPLGGGVNQPQHF
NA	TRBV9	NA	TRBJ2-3	TGTGCCAGCAGCGTAGCGGGGGCCCCCGCAGATACGCAGTATTTT	CASSVAGAPADTQYF
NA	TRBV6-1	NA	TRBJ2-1	TGTGCCAGCAGCCATGGCGCAGGGTCCAATGAGCAGTTCTTC	CASSHGAGSNEQFF
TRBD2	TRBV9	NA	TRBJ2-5	TGTGCCAGCAGCGTAGTCCCTAGCGGGAGAGAGACCCAGTACTTC	CASSVVPSGRETQYF
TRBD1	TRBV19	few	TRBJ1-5	TGTGCCAGTAGAGCTGACAGGGCTACTGGGCCCCAGCATTTT	CASRADRATGPQHF
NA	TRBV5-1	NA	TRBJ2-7	TGCGCCAGCAGCCCGGGCATGGGGCAGTACTTC	CASSPGMGQYF
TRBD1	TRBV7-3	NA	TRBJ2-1	TGTGCCAGCAGCTCTGGGACAGGGCCTTACAATGAGCAGTTCTTC	CASSSGTGPYNEQFF
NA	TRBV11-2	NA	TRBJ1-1	TGTGCCAGCAGCCGAACGACAGGAGAGAACACTGAAGCTTTCTTT	CASSRTTGENTEAFF
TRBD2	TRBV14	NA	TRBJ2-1	TGTGCCAGCAGCCAATCTAGCGGGCGAGGTGAGCAGTTCTTC	CASSQSSGRGEQFF
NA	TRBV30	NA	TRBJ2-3	TGTGCCTGGAGTACGACAGGCAGGGATACGCAGTATTTT	CAWSTTGRDTQYF
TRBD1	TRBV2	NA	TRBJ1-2	TGTGCCAGCCGGGACAGGGTATATGGCTACACCTTC	CASRDRVYGYTF
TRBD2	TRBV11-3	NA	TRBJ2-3	TGTGCCAGCAGCCACGGGACTATAGTTTCACAAGATACGCAGTATTTT	CASSHGTIVSQDTQYF
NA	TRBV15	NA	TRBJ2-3	TGTGCCACCAGCAGAGGCACAACGGAAGTTACGCAGTATTTT	CATSRGTTEVTQYF
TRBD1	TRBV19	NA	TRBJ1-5	TGTGCCAGTACACACACCGGGACAGGGGGCAATCAGCCCCAGCATTTT	CASTHTGTGGNQPQHF
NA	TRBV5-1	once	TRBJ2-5	TGCGCCAGCAGGGTGGGGCCGCAAGAGACCCAGTACTTC	CASRVGPQETQYF
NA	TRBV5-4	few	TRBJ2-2	TGTGCCAGCAGCTTGGAGGCGGGAACGAACACCGGGGAGCTGTTTTTT	CASSLEAGTNTGELFF
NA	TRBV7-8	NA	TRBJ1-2	TGTGCCAGCAGCCTAGGGGTCTATGGCTACACCTTC	CASSLGVYGYTF
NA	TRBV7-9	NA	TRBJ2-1	TGTGCGGCCTCTGGGCGGAGCACCTCCTACAATGAGCAGTTCTTC	CAASGRSTSYNEQFF
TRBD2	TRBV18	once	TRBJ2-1	TGTGCCAGCTCACCACTAGCGGGAGATGGCAATGAGCAGTTCTTC	CASSPLAGDGNEQFF
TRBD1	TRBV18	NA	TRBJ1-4	TGTGCCAGCTCAAAGGGGACAGGGCGAACAACTAATGAAAAACTGTTTTTT	CASSKGTGRTTNEKLFF
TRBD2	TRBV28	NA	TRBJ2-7	TGTGCCAGCAGTTCCTGGGGGGGGAGCTACGAGCAGTACTTC	CASSSWGGSYEQYF
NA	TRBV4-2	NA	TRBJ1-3	TGTGCCAGCAGCCAAGATCTAGAAAAATATTTT	CASSQDLEKYF
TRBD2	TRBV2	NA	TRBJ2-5	TGTGCCAGCATAAGACTAGCGGGAACCCAAGAGACCCAGTACTTC	CASIRLAGTQETQYF
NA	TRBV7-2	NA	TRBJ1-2	TGTGCCAGCAGCCAAACCGGGACGGCGGACTATGGCTACACCTTC	CASSQTGTADYGYTF
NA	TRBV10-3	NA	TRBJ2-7	TGTGCCATCAGTAGCCAGGGGGAGCAGTACTTC	CAISSQGEQYF
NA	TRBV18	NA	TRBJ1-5	TGTGCCAGCTCACTCCGGGACGGCGACAATCAGCCCCAGCATTTT	CASSLRDGDNQPQHF